Following are 18 T cell receptor beta chains from one sample sequenced in a study of shared clonotypes between healthy human individuals. CD45RO-negative, CCR7-positively selected cells formed the naive CD8 fraction, excluding terminally differentiated effector memory CD45RA+ cells. Sequenced by immunoSEQ multiplex PCR; TCRdb stores in-frame clones only, minus some. The profile shows roughly 2.1 million clones, under 95% of them singletons. Specimen: naive CD8+ T cells from PBMCs. The receptors here all came from a man aged 18 to 35 in good health. Some clones in this sample may be carry-over from other donors' samples.

The V call is TRBV28, the J call TRBJ2-3; 11 bases line up with TRBD2. With V trimmed by 2 bases and J by 2 bases, 6 bases remained unmatched. The V gene's germline CDR1 is MDHEN and CDR2 SYDVKM. This CDR3 region has 17 residues. CDR3 nucleotides: TGTGCCAGCAGTTTACTCCTAGCGGGAGGCCCCACAGATACGCAGTATTTT. Residues: CASSLLLAGGPTDTQYF.

The J gene is TRBJ2-7, the V gene TRBV27; 16 bases align to TRBD2. The CDR3 has 18 residues. Unmatched junction bases numbered 6, after V lost 1 base and J lost 3 bases. Germline lookup yields CDR1 MNHEY and CDR2 SMNVEV (reference sequence). The CDR3 region is CASSLLGLAGGGFYEQYF. CDR3 nucleotides: TGTGCCAGCAGTTTATTGGGACTAGCGGGAGGGGGGTTCTACGAGCAGTACTTC.

This clone was counted once. The J gene is TRBJ2-6, the V gene TRBV11-2, with D unclear. V was cut by 0 bases and J by 1 base, with 7 bases left in between. Germline assignment: CDR1 SGHAT and CDR2 FQNNGV. The length of the CDR3 is 16 residues. The CDR3 is CASSLEIGSGANVLTF. CDR3 nucleotides: TGTGCCAGCAGCTTAGAGATTGGGTCTGGGGCCAACGTCCTGACTTTC.

A remark on this clone: This CDR3 is also generated by other DNA sequences in the sample. The rearrangement joins TRBV29-1 to TRBJ2-7; 9 bases are shared with TRBD2. The CDR3 runs 13 residues. J gave up 4 bases and V 6 bases, and 7 bases lay outside the gene matches. Germline V gene data show CDR1 as SQVTM and CDR2 as ANQGSEA. CDR3 nucleotides: TGCAGCGTAGCGGGAGGTCGAACTTACGAGCAGTACTTC. Its protein product is CSVAGGRTYEQYF.

The chain is built from TRBV28 and TRBJ2-5; 10 bases are a match to TRBD2. Unmatched junction bases numbered 15, after V lost 3 bases and J lost 5 bases. This CDR3 has 18 amino acids. Germline V gives CDR1 MDHEN, CDR2 SYDVKM. CDR3 sequence reads: CASSFYLEREGDQETQYF. The DNA for the CDR3 is TGTGCCAGCAGTTTCTACCTAGAGCGGGAGGGGGATCAGGAGACCCAGTACTTC.

The rearrangement links TRBV19 to TRBJ1-5, with D possibly TRBD1 on 5 matching bases. Germline V gene lookup returns CDR1 LNHDA and CDR2 SQIVND (reference sequence). This CDR3 region has 12 residues. The V gene lost 3 bases and the J gene lost 11 bases, with 11 bases spanning the gap. The CDR3 spells CASSMGGLAQHF. In DNA form, the CDR3 reads TGTGCCAGTAGTATGGGGGGTCTAGCCCAGCATTTT.

This sequence joins TRBV5-4 and TRBJ2-3, with D unresolved. Trimming stripped 2 bases from V and 6 bases from J, with 10 bases between. This CDR3 contains 13 residues. Germline values: CDR1 SGHNT, CDR2 YYREEE (reference sequence). Here the CDR3 DNA reads TGTGCCAGCAGCTTTTGGCTGGCGGATACGCAGTATTTT. Its protein product is CASSFWLADTQYF.

The chain uses TRBV27 and TRBJ2-1; 9 positions agree with TRBD2. CDR1 and CDR2 (germline): MNHEY, SMNVEV (reference sequence). V lost 5 bases to trimming and J lost 4 bases; unmatched junction nucleotides: 12. CDR3 size: 17 residues. The CDR3 DNA reads TGTGCCAGCAGTCCCCTCCTTCGACTAGCGGAATACAATGAGCAGTTCTTC. It yields the protein CASSPLLRLAEYNEQFF.

This rearrangement joins TRBV7-8 to TRBJ1-2, with 10 bases identical to TRBD1. Per germline, CDR1 SGHVS and CDR2 FQNEAQ. Trimming at V came to 1 base and at J to 4 bases, leaving 3 bases not matched to a gene. CDR3 size: 15 residues. CDR3 sequence (DNA): TGTGCCAGCAGCTTAGATAGGACAGGGGGCTATGGCTACACCTTC. Its protein is CASSLDRTGGYGYTF.

The gene calls are TRBV29-1 and TRBJ2-7; D is possibly TRBD1 (5 bases). The germline V gene encodes CDR1 SQVTM and CDR2 ANQGSEA. The CDR3 sequence is 13 residues long. V gave up 7 bases and J gave up 4 bases, with 17 bases separating them. The CDR3, as DNA: TGCAGCGCCCGGACACGCAGAGATTACGAGCAGTACTTC. Protein: CSARTRRDYEQYF.

The chain employs TRBV4-3 and TRBJ2-7; 12 nucleotides align to TRBD2. The trim removed 4 bases at V and 5 bases at J, leaving 3 bases unmatched. Germline assignment: CDR1 LGHNA and CDR2 YSLEER. The CDR3 extends over 14 amino acids. Written as DNA, the CDR3 is TGCGCCAGCAGCCCTAGCGGGAGGGCAGACGAGCAGTACTTC. Translation: CASSPSGRADEQYF.

The gene calls are TRBV2 and TRBJ2-1; D is perhaps TRBD2 (5 bases). The ends were cut back, 1 base at V and 2 bases at J, with 9 bases in the middle. Germline assignment: CDR1 SNHLY and CDR2 FYNNEI. The CDR3 runs to 15 residues. The CDR3 nucleotides are TGTGCCAGCAGTGAAGGAGGGTTTCCCTACAATGAGCAGTTCTTC. Amino acids: CASSEGGFPYNEQFF.

V and J are TRBV27 and TRBJ1-5; 9 nucleotides agree with TRBD1. The germline CDR1 and CDR2 sequences are MNHEY and SMNVEV (reference sequence). The CDR3 has 15 amino acids. The trim removed 2 bases at V and 7 bases at J, leaving 6 bases unmatched. This chain's CDR3 is CASSLIGTGTQPQHF. The CDR3 DNA reads as TGTGCCAGCAGTTTAATTGGGACAGGGACCCAGCCCCAGCATTTT.

The V and J genes are TRBV28 and TRBJ2-7; 8 positions agree with TRBD2. The CDR3 runs to 15 residues. Per germline, CDR1 MDHEN and CDR2 SYDVKM. Trimming at V came to 3 bases and at J to 6 bases, leaving 10 bases not matched to a gene. CDR3 loop: CASSFVVSGSSEQYF. CDR3 nucleotides: TGTGCCAGCAGTTTCGTAGTCAGCGGGAGTTCCGAGCAGTACTTC.

The V and J genes are TRBV27 and TRBJ1-3; D possibly corresponds to TRBD1 (6 bases). The CDR3 covers 18 residues. Germline lookup yields CDR1 MNHEY and CDR2 SMNVEV (reference sequence). The ends were cut back, 4 bases at V and 0 bases at J, with 19 bases in the middle. CDR3 in amino acids: CASSSLTGPYSSGNTIYF. The CDR3 bases are TGTGCCAGCAGTTCCCTAACAGGGCCCTATTCCTCTGGAAACACCATATATTTT.

J is TRBJ2-7 and V is TRBV28, with D tentatively TRBD2 (5 bases). The CDR3 consists of 14 residues. CDR1 is MDHEN and CDR2 is SYDVKM in the germline V gene. Trimming cost V 6 bases and J 0 bases, with 12 bases left between them. Written as DNA, the CDR3 is TGTGCCAGCAGCCTTTGGGAGAGCTCCTACGAGCAGTACTTC. The encoded protein is CASSLWESSYEQYF.

The chain joins TRBV19 to TRBJ2-6; TRBD1 might be the D (6 bases). CDR1 and CDR2 (germline): LNHDA, SQIVND (reference sequence). The germline V and J ends were trimmed by 5 bases and 4 bases, with 15 bases remaining between them. The CDR3 extends over 16 amino acids. The CDR3 DNA reads TGTGCCAGTAGTGTCCCAAGGGGGACAGGGGCCAACGTCCTGACTTTC. It specifies CASSVPRGTGANVLTF.

The chain couples TRBV27 to TRBJ2-1; 13 bases map to TRBD2. The ends lost 8 bases at V and 5 bases at J; junction bases unmatched: 15. CDR3 length: 18 residues. Germline loops: CDR1 MNHEY, CDR2 SMNVEV (reference sequence). CDR3 sequence: CASGTLLLAGGPDNEQFF. CDR3 nucleotide sequence: TGTGCCAGCGGAACACTATTACTAGCGGGAGGGCCAGACAATGAGCAGTTCTTC.